The present T cell receptor beta chain was sequenced within a study of control samples from healthy donors and cancer patients. This clone was observed once. Profiled with immunoSEQ multiplex PCR; TCRdb holds only in-frame clones, not every one. Here the sample spans about 140,000 clones, 94% being singletons. The TCR comes from a man between 40 and 49 years old in good health. What was sequenced was blood.

CDR3 in DNA: TGCAGCGTTGAGGGGGGGACAGCTTCCTACGAGCAGTACTTC. Amino acids: CSVEGGTASYEQYF. The rearrangement uses TRBV29-1 and TRBJ2-7; possibly TRBD1 or TRBD2 for D (7 bases each). Trimming took 3 bases from V and 1 from J, leaving 13 bases between them. The V gene's germline CDR1 is SQVTM and CDR2 ANQGSEA. The CDR3 has 14 amino acids.